The sequence of this T cell receptor (beta chain) was determined in a study of Graves' ophthalmopathy and Graves' hyperthyroidism listed by TCRdb under 2018. Context from the whole study: Peripheral blood was collected at initial diagnosis, before any treatment. After sampling, hyperthyroidism patients received methimazole starting at 30 mg daily, and ophthalmopathy patients received high-dose intravenous methylprednisolone. To explore V-J signatures that distinguish ophthalmopathy from hyperthyroidism, a discovery set of under 110 patients was enrolled, made up of over 40 with ophthalmopathy and around 57 with stable hyperthyroidism. The 90 to 100 discovery patients were randomly divided into training and test sets at a 7:3 ratio. TCR beta repertoire signatures were used to distinguish Graves' ophthalmopathy from Graves' hyperthyroidism and to predict progression to ophthalmopathy. For independent validation, a separate cohort was made up of 18 hyperthyroidism patients plus 17 patients who later progressed from hyperthyroidism to ophthalmopathy. T-cell repertoires of thyroid tissue and blood were compared in more than 5 hyperthyroidism patients. In total, approximately 130 blood samples were TCR-sequenced: approximately 42 ophthalmopathy, 75 hyperthyroidism and some 17 hyperthyroidism-to-ophthalmopathy patients. What the work shows at the level of the full study, not this receptor alone: No statistical method was used to set the sample size in advance, and the investigators knew which group each participant was assigned to. In validation, the model predicted ophthalmopathy progression with about 71% sensitivity and 72.22% specificity; some 13 predicted patients were CT-confirmed with GO in a median of approximately 6.5 months. Most expanded thyroid clonotypes with frequency above 0.001 were also detected in blood, suggesting blood repertoires may reflect the thyroid immune response. In cross-validation, the 13-signature model distinguished ophthalmopathy from stable hyperthyroidism with nearly 90% sensitivity and around 82% specificity, and in the test set the corresponding values were approximately 79% and 70%.

On this clonotype: The clone's antigen remains unknown. Base qualities are not at hand, and no much larger clone is one base apart.

Its CDR3 holds 15 amino acids, cysteine through phenylalanine. The DNA shown is the 45-base CDR3, in frame from base 1. Relative to germline, V is 6 bases shorter and J is 8 bases shorter, with 17 bases between their ends. From a lookup of the germline V gene, CDR1 and CDR2 are MNHNS and SASEGT. For repertoire sequencing, the TCR beta CDR3 regions were amplified from RNA transcripts. HTBI primers and the Qiagen OneStep RT-PCR kit were used in a first-round RT-PCR, which was followed by a second-round multiplex PCR, size selection and purification. The libraries underwent paired-end sequencing with 100 bp reads on an Illumina HiSeq2000. As for the authors' bioinformatics: SOAPnuke was used for read processing, and reads with adapters, uncalled bases, a mean Phred below 15, or no exact constant-primer or identifier match were discarded. COPE v1.2.5 was used to merge the high-quality paired reads. Clonotypes were defined as unique nucleotide sequences and were aligned to IMGT TRB V, D and J references using MiTCR v1.1. Only V-J combinations with frequency above 0.0001 were analysed, covering over 99% of repertoires. For each V-J combination, a TCR clonal expansion and chaos score was defined as F50 clonal expansion divided by the chaos observed in the TCRdist matrix. Welch's t-statistics and random forest were used to reduce features to 13 V-J combinations, which were fed into a naive Bayes classifier. Thyroid-blood repertoire similarity was quantified with the Morisita-Horn index. TCRdb's own reprocessing of the public reads used fastp at Q25 and MiXCR and kept productive beta chains. For every CDR3 protein sequence, its rows merge into one entry that carries the most common genes and DNA. The V and J calls, along with clone size, are taken from TCRdb and not from the paper's own processing. The sample table shows some 160,000 distinct CDR3 sequences, and 30% to 45% are seen once. The ten largest make up 7.5% to 10% of the sample.

Ophthalmopathy patients had moderately to severely active disease, Clinical Activity Score of at least 3, NOSPECS grade of at least 4, and disease duration under 3 months. Anyone with other autoimmune diseases, uncontrolled infections, pregnancy or lactation was excluded from the study. Clinical symptoms, serum thyroxine, TRAb, thyroid ultrasound and orbital computed tomography formed the basis of the diagnosis. Ficoll-Paque density gradient centrifugation was used to isolate PBMCs from about 10 ml of fresh peripheral blood. Total RNA was extracted using Trizol reagent, and RNA quality was checked on an Agilent 2100 Bioanalyzer.

The rearrangement joined TRBV6-1 to TRBJ1-6, with an unclear D gene assignment. Sequencing was performed on peripheral blood. This clonotype was sampled from a man between 25 and 39 years old with Graves' ophthalmopathy. Donor details come from another sample of the same person, matched by shared clones. CDR3 protein: CASSIYSGVDSPLHF. In nucleotides, the sequence is TGTGCCAGCAGCATATATAGCGGAGTGGATTCACCCCTCCACTTT.